This entry concerns a single T cell receptor beta chain. The entry originates in a study of T cell changes during pregnancy in multiple sclerosis. The repertoire was sequenced with immunoSEQ multiplex PCR; TCRdb's copy has only in-frame clones and lacks some. The repertoire holds tens of thousands of clones, with 75% to 95% as singletons. The CDR3 is 11 residues long. J lost 16 bases, V lost 3 bases, and 5 bases had no gene match. CDR1 and CDR2 from the germline V gene are SEHNR and FQNEAQ (reference sequence). The chain recombines TRBV7-9 with TRBJ2-1, with 8 bases identical to TRBD1. This sequence originates from a female donor with multiple sclerosis, enrolled in a pregnancy study. The source material was CD8+ T cells from peripheral blood mononuclear cells, sampled before pregnancy. CDR3: CASSFGQGLFF. CDR3 bases: TGTGCCAGCAGCTTCGGACAGGGCTTATTCTTC.